The rows below give T cell receptor beta chains drawn from one sample of a study of beta chain features in type 1 diabetes. Using immunoSEQ multiplex PCR, the repertoire was profiled, and TCRdb retains in-frame clones only, with some absent. The repertoire consists of around 120,000 clones, with around 15% occurring once and the leading ten covering roughly 2.5%. Input material: central memory CD4+ T cells from blood. The receptors shown here come from a young man with type 1 diabetes. Both conserved end residues are part of each CDR3. D genes are given only for firm matches. Expanded clones get a size class; other rows say once, few or many, or leave the size out.

>TRBJ2-1|NA|TRBV7-9|NA
CASSTREQGRSYNEQFF
TGTGCCAGCAGCACTCGGGAACAGGGCCGCTCCTACAATGAGCAGTTCTTC
>TRBJ2-5|NA|TRBV30|TRBD2
CAWSMREKATQYF
TGTGCCTGGAGTATGCGGGAGAAGGCGACCCAGTACTTC
>TRBJ2-7|many|TRBV29-1|TRBD2
CSVTGTRYEQYF
TGCAGCGTTACAGGGACTAGGTACGAGCAGTACTTC
>TRBJ1-2|NA|TRBV5-6|NA
CASSLGRGDGYTF
TGTGCCAGCAGCCTCGGAAGGGGGGACGGCTACACCTTC
>TRBJ2-3|few|TRBV13|NA
CASSAGTLGGDF
TGTGCCAGCAGCGCCGGGACTCTTGGAGGGGATTTT
>TRBJ1-6|few|TRBV7-9|NA
CASSLRQDNSPLHF
TGTGCCAGCAGCTTACGACAGGATAATTCACCCCTCCACTTT
>TRBJ2-3|few|TRBV7-2|TRBD2
CASRSGSLLDTQYF
TGTGCCAGCAGAAGCGGGAGTCTTCTAGATACGCAGTATTTT
>TRBJ2-3|many|TRBV2|NA
CASMVVQPTDTQYF
TGTGCCAGCATGGTCGTACAACCCACAGATACGCAGTATTTT
>TRBJ2-1|NA|TRBV7-9|TRBD2
CASSRPTSGSINEQFF
TGTGCCAGCAGCCGTCCGACTAGCGGGAGTATCAATGAGCAGTTCTTC
>TRBJ1-1|NA|TRBV7-2|NA
CASSLYRVPEAFF
TGTGCCAGCAGCCTCTACAGGGTACCTGAAGCTTTCTTT
>TRBJ2-7|NA|TRBV18|NA
CASSPKSGGISYEQYF
TGTGCCAGCTCACCTAAATCGGGTGGGATTAGCTACGAGCAGTACTTC
>TRBJ2-1|few|TRBV7-2|TRBD1
CASSLAGTGTNEQFF
TGTGCCAGCAGCTTAGCCGGGACAGGCACCAATGAGCAGTTCTTC
>TRBJ2-3|few|TRBV7-2|TRBD2
CASNLLAGADTQYF
TGTGCCAGCAACCTGCTAGCGGGGGCAGATACGCAGTATTTT
>TRBJ2-4|many|TRBV4-2|NA
CASSQGMVNIQYF
TGTGCCAGCAGCCAAGGGATGGTTAACATTCAGTACTTC
>TRBJ2-5|NA|TRBV30|NA
CAWSPRVRETQYF
TGTGCCTGGAGCCCCCGGGTAAGAGAGACCCAGTACTTC
>TRBJ2-7|NA|TRBV29-1|NA
CSVKGRGRSSYEQYF
TGCAGCGTTAAGGGACGGGGACGGAGCTCCTACGAGCAGTACTTC
>TRBJ2-5|NA|TRBV4-1|NA
CASSQSPSGQTQYF
TGCGCCAGCAGCCAAAGCCCAAGCGGTCAGACCCAGTACTTC
>TRBJ2-7|many|TRBV28|NA
CASSAETGQGYEQYF
TGTGCCAGCAGTGCCGAAACAGGGCAAGGCTACGAGCAGTACTTC
>TRBJ1-2|NA|TRBV6-1|NA
CASSETTSGLSYGYTF
TGTGCCAGCAGTGAAACTACCAGCGGGCTAAGCTATGGCTACACCTTC
>TRBJ2-7|few|TRBV7-2|TRBD2
CASSFTSGGPDEQYF
TGTGCCAGCAGCTTCACTAGCGGGGGCCCGGACGAGCAGTACTTC
>TRBJ2-1|once|TRBV7-2|NA
CASSTKWDNEQFF
TGTGCCAGCAGCACCAAGTGGGACAATGAGCAGTTCTTC
>TRBJ2-7|few|TRBV29-1|NA
CSALDQVAEQYF
TGCAGCGCATTGGACCAGGTGGCCGAGCAGTACTTC
>TRBJ2-3|many|TRBV30|NA
CAWKPGTDTQYF
TGTGCCTGGAAGCCTGGCACAGATACGCAGTATTTT
>TRBJ2-7|NA|TRBV9|NA
CASSPQGAGNGPYEQYF
TGTGCCAGCAGCCCCCAAGGGGCGGGGAACGGACCCTACGAGCAGTACTTC
>TRBJ2-3|many|TRBV7-2|NA
CASKASRTDTQYF
TGTGCCAGCAAGGCCAGTCGCACAGATACGCAGTATTTT
>TRBJ2-5|NA|TRBV4-3|NA
CASSQGLSPGVETQYF
TGCGCCAGCAGCCAAGGGCTTAGCCCCGGGGTGGAGACCCAGTACTTC
>TRBJ1-3|NA|TRBV30|TRBD1
CALTGGAGNTIYF
TGTGCCCTTACAGGGGGCGCGGGAAACACCATATATTTT
>TRBJ2-1|few|TRBV7-7|TRBD2
CASSLGREGDNEQFF
TGTGCTAGCAGCTTAGGGCGGGAGGGAGACAATGAGCAGTTCTTC
>TRBJ1-2|many|TRBV2|NA
CASSSDGYYGYTF
TGTGCCAGCAGCTCAGACGGCTACTATGGCTACACCTTC
>TRBJ2-3|few|TRBV30|NA
CAWRLLTDTQYF
TGTGCCTGGAGACTTCTCACAGATACGCAGTATTTT
>TRBJ2-1|NA|TRBV29-1|NA
CSVPVGTSDRREQFF
TGCAGCGTGCCGGTAGGGACCTCCGACCGGCGTGAGCAGTTCTTC
>TRBJ2-1|NA|TRBV7-9|TRBD2
CASSSAGLAGGREQFF
TGTGCCAGCAGCTCCGCAGGACTAGCGGGAGGACGGGAGCAGTTCTTC
>TRBJ1-1|NA|TRBV7-9|TRBD1
CASSTETGRTEAFF
TGTGCCAGCAGCACAGAGACAGGGCGGACTGAAGCTTTCTTT
>TRBJ1-1|few|TRBV19|TRBD1
CASSLTGDTEAFF
TGTGCCAGTAGCTTGACAGGGGACACTGAAGCTTTCTTT
>TRBJ1-5|NA|TRBV6-1|NA
CASSDNNQPQHF
TGTGCCAGCAGTGACAACAATCAGCCCCAGCATTTT
>TRBJ1-4|few|TRBV27|NA
CASSREPTVNEKLFF
TGTGCCAGCAGCCGAGAGCCTACGGTTAATGAAAAACTGTTTTTT
>TRBJ2-3|NA|TRBV7-2|NA
CASSLLSSTDTQYF
TGTGCCAGCAGCTTATTATCTAGCACAGATACGCAGTATTTT
>TRBJ2-5|few|TRBV20-1|NA
CSARPWETQYF
TGCAGTGCTAGGCCTTGGGAGACCCAGTACTTC
>TRBJ1-2|NA|TRBV23-1|TRBD1
CASSQIVSLDRATNYGYTF
TGCGCCAGCAGTCAAATCGTCTCTCTGGACAGGGCTACTAACTATGGCTACACCTTC
>TRBJ2-3|few|TRBV7-6|NA
CASSSWGDTDTQYF
TGTGCCAGCAGCTCCTGGGGAGACACAGATACGCAGTATTTT
>TRBJ2-7|NA|TRBV4-1|NA
CASSQVAGEGSQYF
TGCGCCAGCAGCCAAGTGGCAGGGGAGGGTTCGCAGTACTTC
>TRBJ1-2|NA|TRBV30|TRBD1
CAWSPGTGRGYTF
TGTGCCTGGTCTCCCGGGACAGGGAGAGGCTACACCTTC
>TRBJ1-5|NA|TRBV7-8|NA
CASSQGHSNQPQHF
TGTGCCAGCAGCCAGGGACATAGCAATCAGCCCCAGCATTTT
>TRBJ1-1|few|TRBV2|TRBD1
CASRETGQVTEAFF
TGTGCCAGCAGGGAGACAGGGCAGGTCACTGAAGCTTTCTTT
>TRBJ2-1|NA|TRBV5-4|TRBD1
CASSLGGGRYNEQFF
TGTGCCAGCAGCTTGGGAGGGGGCAGATACAATGAGCAGTTCTTC
>TRBJ2-4|few|TRBV10-3|NA
CAISESGRSNIQYF
TGTGCCATCAGTGAGTCTGGGAGGTCAAACATTCAGTACTTC
>TRBJ2-7|few|TRBV5-1|NA
CASSLDSPGEQYF
TGCGCCAGCAGCTTGGACAGCCCAGGCGAGCAGTACTTC
>TRBJ1-2|few|TRBV5-1|NA
CASSGNYGYTF
TGCGCCAGCAGCGGTAACTATGGCTACACCTTC
>TRBJ2-4|NA|TRBV20-1|NA
CSAQGLDIQYF
TGCAGTGCCCAGGGGTTGGACATTCAGTACTTC
>TRBJ1-1|NA|TRBV18|NA
CASSLGRQNTEAFF
TGTGCCAGCTCACTAGGAAGACAGAACACTGAAGCTTTCTTT
>TRBJ2-1|NA|TRBV7-2|NA
CASSLGFGGYNEQFF
TGTGCCAGCAGCTTAGGGTTCGGCGGTTACAATGAGCAGTTCTTC